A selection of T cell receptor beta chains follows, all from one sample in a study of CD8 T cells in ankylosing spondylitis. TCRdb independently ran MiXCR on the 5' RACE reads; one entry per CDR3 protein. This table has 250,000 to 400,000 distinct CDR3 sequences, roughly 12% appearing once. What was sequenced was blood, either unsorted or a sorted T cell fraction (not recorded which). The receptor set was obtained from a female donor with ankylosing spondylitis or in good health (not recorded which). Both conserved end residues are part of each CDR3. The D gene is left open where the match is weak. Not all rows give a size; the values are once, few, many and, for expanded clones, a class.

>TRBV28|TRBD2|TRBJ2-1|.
TGTGCCAGCACTCCCCCCGTGTCGGGGGGGCGCAATGAGCAGTTCTTC
CASTPPVSGGRNEQFF
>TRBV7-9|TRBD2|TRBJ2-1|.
TGTGCCAGCAGCCCCCCGGGGCCACTAGCGGGATACAATGAGCAGTTCTTC
CASSPPGPLAGYNEQFF
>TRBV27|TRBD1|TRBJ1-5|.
TGTGCCATCCACTCGACAGGGTCCAATCAGCCCCAGCATTTT
CAIHSTGSNQPQHF
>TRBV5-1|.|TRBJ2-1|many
TGCGCCAGCAGTCCCCGCGGACGCAGCTCCTACAATGAGCAGTTCTTC
CASSPRGRSSYNEQFF
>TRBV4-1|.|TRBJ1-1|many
TGCGCCAGCAGCACCCAAAGGGGCGCCGGCACTGAAGCTTTCTTT
CASSTQRGAGTEAFF
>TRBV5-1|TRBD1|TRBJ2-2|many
TGCGCCAGCAGCGGGACAGGGGGCAAGAACACCGGGGAGCTGTTTTTT
CASSGTGGKNTGELFF
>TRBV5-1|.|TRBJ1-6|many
TGCGCCAGCAGCTCGAGAGATCTAAATTCACCCCTCCACTTT
CASSSRDLNSPLHF
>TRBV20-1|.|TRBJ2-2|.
TGCAGTGCTAGAGCTGTGGGCCCCGGGGAGCTGTTTTTT
CSARAVGPGELFF
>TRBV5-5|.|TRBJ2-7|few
TGTGCCAGCAGCTTGTCCGCCCGGGATGGGTACGAGCAGTACTTC
CASSLSARDGYEQYF
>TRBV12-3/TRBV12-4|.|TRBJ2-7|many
TGTGCCAGCAGTTCCTCCATGGGCTACGAGCAGTACTTC
CASSSSMGYEQYF
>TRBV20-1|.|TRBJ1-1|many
TGCAGTGCTAGCGAGTCGGGGGTTAACACTGAAGCTTTCTTT
CSASESGVNTEAFF
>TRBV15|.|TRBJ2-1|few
TGTGCCACCAGCAGAGATCGCGGGATAGACAATGAGCAGTTCTTC
CATSRDRGIDNEQFF
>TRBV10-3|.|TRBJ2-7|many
TGTGCCATCAGTGAGTCGGTTTCAGGGTCCCACGAGCAGTACTTC
CAISESVSGSHEQYF
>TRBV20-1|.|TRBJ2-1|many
TGCAGTGCTAGAGGAGGCGGGAACGGCAATGAGCAGTTCTTC
CSARGGGNGNEQFF
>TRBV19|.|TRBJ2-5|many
TGTGCCAGTAGTATAGGGATGTCAGGGAGGTCGGAGACCCAGTACTTC
CASSIGMSGRSETQYF
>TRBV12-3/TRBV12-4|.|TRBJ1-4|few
TGTGCCAGCAGTCCCTATTCCAGGGGTGAAAAACTGTTTTTT
CASSPYSRGEKLFF
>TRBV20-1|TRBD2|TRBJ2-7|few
TGCAGTGCTAGCCGGCTAGCGGGAGGATCCTACGAGCAGTACTTC
CSASRLAGGSYEQYF
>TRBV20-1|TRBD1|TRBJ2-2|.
TGCAGTGCTAGCACAGGGGGCTCGACCGGGGAGCTGTTTTTT
CSASTGGSTGELFF
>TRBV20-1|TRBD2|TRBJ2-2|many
TGCAGTGCCAGGACTAGCGGGAGAAGATTCACCGGGGAGCTGTTTTTT
CSARTSGRRFTGELFF
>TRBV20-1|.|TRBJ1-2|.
TGCAGTGCTAGAGGGGCGGGAGGTCCTAACTATGGCTACACCTTC
CSARGAGGPNYGYTF
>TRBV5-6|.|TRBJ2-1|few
TGTGCCAGCAGCTTGGGACGCGCGAGCAATGAGCAGTTCTTC
CASSLGRASNEQFF
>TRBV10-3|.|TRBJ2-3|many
TGTGCCATCAGTGATAAGGATACGCAGTATTTT
CAISDKDTQYF
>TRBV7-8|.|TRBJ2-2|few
TGTGCCAGCAGCTTAGGGGGAGCCGGGGGACGCACCGGGGAGCTGTTTTTT
CASSLGGAGGRTGELFF
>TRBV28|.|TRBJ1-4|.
TGTGCCAGCAGTTCACCCGCTACAACTAATGAAAAACTGTTTTTT
CASSSPATTNEKLFF
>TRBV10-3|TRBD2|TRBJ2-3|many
TGTGCCATCAGTGAGTCGATGGCTAGCGGGAGGGCAGGAGGGGCCACAGATACGCAGTATTTT
CAISESMASGRAGGATDTQYF
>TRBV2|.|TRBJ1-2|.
TGTGCCAGCAATCCGGGACTCCAATATAACGGCTACACCTTC
CASNPGLQYNGYTF
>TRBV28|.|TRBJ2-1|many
TGTGCCAGCAGTTTCCACGACACGTACAATGAGCAGTTCTTC
CASSFHDTYNEQFF
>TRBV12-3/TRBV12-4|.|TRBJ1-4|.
TGTGCCAGCAGTTTAGGGAGAGCCGGAAAACTGTTTTTT
CASSLGRAGKLFF
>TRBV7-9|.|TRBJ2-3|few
TGTGCCAGCAGCCGCCTCCCAGATACGCAGTATTTT
CASSRLPDTQYF
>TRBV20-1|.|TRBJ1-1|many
TGCAGTGCTAGGCCCAGGGGAATGAACACTGAAGCTTTCTTT
CSARPRGMNTEAFF
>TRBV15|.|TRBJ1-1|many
TGTGCCACCAGCGCTCTTAGGGGTGAAGCTTTCTTT
CATSALRGEAFF
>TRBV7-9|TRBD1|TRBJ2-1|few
TGTGCCAGCAGACCAGGGACAGGGGTCGGTGAGCAGTTCTTC
CASRPGTGVGEQFF
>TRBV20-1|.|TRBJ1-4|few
TGCAGTGCCGGGGGGCGAGAACTGTTTTTT
CSAGGRELFF
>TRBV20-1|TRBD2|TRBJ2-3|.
TGCAGTGCCGGGACTACGGGCAACACAGATACGCAGTATTTT
CSAGTTGNTDTQYF
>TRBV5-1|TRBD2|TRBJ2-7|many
TGCGCCAGCAGCTTGGCGCGGGAGCCCCTCTACGAGCAGTACTTC
CASSLAREPLYEQYF
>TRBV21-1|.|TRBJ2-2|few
TGTGCCAGCACCAACCCGACTAGCGTGACCGGGGAGCTGTTTTTT
CASTNPTSVTGELFF
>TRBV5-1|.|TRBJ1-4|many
TGCGCCAGCAGGGACGGACTGACAACTAATGAAAAACTGTTTTTT
CASRDGLTTNEKLFF
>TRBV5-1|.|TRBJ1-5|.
TGCGCCAGCAGCTTGCGTCACGATAGCACTCACCCCCAGCATTTT
CASSLRHDSTHPQHF
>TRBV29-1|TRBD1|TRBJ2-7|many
TGCAGCGTTTCCGGGACAGGGGGCGCGCGTCGGTACGAGCAGTACTTC
CSVSGTGGARRYEQYF
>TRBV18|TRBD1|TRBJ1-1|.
TGTGCCAGCTCACCCGACAGGGTGTACACTGAAGCTTTCTTT
CASSPDRVYTEAFF
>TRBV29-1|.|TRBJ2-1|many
TGCAGCGTGTTCGCAGGGAACAATGAGCAGTTCTTC
CSVFAGNNEQFF
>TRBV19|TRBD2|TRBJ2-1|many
TGTGCCAGTACCACCGGGACTAGCGGGGTTTCGGAGCAGTTCTTC
CASTTGTSGVSEQFF